This T cell receptor (beta chain) was identified during a study of CD8 T cells in ankylosing spondylitis (dated by TCRdb to 2016 to 2017). In terms of the full investigation: The study profiled T cell receptor beta repertoires in healthy donors and ankylosing spondylitis patients to find disease-linked TCR variants. The full study cohort comprised around 25 ankylosing spondylitis patients and about a hundred healthy donors. Peripheral blood samples were taken, and synovial fluid was additionally collected from ankylosing spondylitis patients. What the study reported, not specific to this receptor: The disease-linked clones showed a CD8+ phenotype and occurred at relatively low frequencies in peripheral blood. The disease-linked clones were reported as significantly enriched in matched synovial fluid samples from ankylosing spondylitis patients. Some motif variants were previously reported in synovial fluid and blood of reactive arthritis patients, suggesting common disease-initiation mechanisms. Blood from ankylosing spondylitis patients appeared to be characterized by a TCR beta motif made up of under ten highly homologous amino acid variants.

Relative to germline, V is 0 bases shorter and J is 7 bases shorter, with 8 bases between their ends. The germline V gene sets CDR1 to SGHRS and CDR2 to YFSETQ. The CDR3 spans 13 residues, from the cysteine through the phenylalanine. Only CDR3 DNA is held: 39 bases, read in frame from base 1. The sequencer listed for this sample is Illumina HiSeq 2500. TCR beta libraries were prepared by quantitative 5'-RACE with molecular barcodes. The paper's processing steps were these. To identify disease-linked TCR variants, a new computational method was used, one built on a probabilistic model of VDJ rearrangement. TCRdb took the public reads, trimmed them with fastp at Q25, ran MiXCR for clone calling and kept in-frame beta chains. Duplicate CDR3 protein sequences are folded into a single record with the most common DNA and genes. The V and J calls were not made by the authors but by TCRdb's processing. The sample table shows 200,000 to 250,000 distinct CDR3 sequences, and approximately 12% are seen once. Approximately 6.6% of the sample is in the top ten clones.

At least ten counts were recorded for this clonotype. Its antigen is currently not known. Per-base quality was not reported, and no clone a single base away is much larger than it. Recombination joined TRBV5-1 with TRBJ1-5, and possibly TRBD1, on 5 matching bases. Sequencing input: blood, either unsorted or a sorted T cell fraction (not recorded which). The source of this sequence is a male donor with ankylosing spondylitis or in good health (not recorded which). The CDR3 reads CASSLEGQQPQHF. The base sequence is TGCGCCAGCAGCTTGGAGGGGCAGCAGCCCCAGCATTTT.